This is a list of T cell receptor beta chains from one sample in a study of metastatic and nonmetastatic thyroid tumors. TCRdb used MiXCR to call clones anew from the PCR reads. The sample shows fewer than 25,000 clones, about 17% of them seen only once. Specimen: blood. All receptors derive from a male donor with papillary thyroid cancer or a benign thyroid nodule (not recorded which). Some clones in this sample may be carry-over from other donors' samples. The CDR3 runs from the conserved cysteine through the conserved F or W. A D gene is named only where the DNA matches it firmly. Not every row has a clone size; where given, it reads once, few, many or a size class.

many	TRBD1	TRBJ2-1	TRBV10-2	TGCGCCAGCAGACCCGGGACAGGGGAAAACAATGAGCAGTTCTTC	CASRPGTGENNEQFF
once	TRBD2	TRBJ2-7	TRBV13	TGTGCCAGCAGCTTAGGTCGCCCTAGCGGGAGGACCTACGAGCAGTACTTC	CASSLGRPSGRTYEQYF
few	NA	TRBJ1-2	TRBV6-2/TRBV6-3	TGTGCCAGCAGATACCCCGGTCTTCCCGCCTATGGCTACACCTTC	CASRYPGLPAYGYTF
NA	NA	TRBJ2-2	TRBV11-3	TGTGCCAGCAGCTTCAAAAACACCGGGGAGCTGTTTTTT	CASSFKNTGELFF
NA	TRBD2	TRBJ2-3	TRBV18	TGTGCCAGCTCACAACTAGCGGGAAACACAGATACGCAGTATTTT	CASSQLAGNTDTQYF
many	NA	TRBJ1-2	TRBV7-9	TGTGCCAGCAGCTTACAAAACTATGGCTACACCTTC	CASSLQNYGYTF
many	NA	TRBJ2-7	TRBV5-5	TGTGCCAGCAGCTCTTCGGACATAACCTCCTACGAGCAGTACTTC	CASSSSDITSYEQYF
many	NA	TRBJ1-1	TRBV20-1	TGCAGTGCTAGAGAAAGGGGGGCCAACACTGAAGCTTTCTTT	CSARERGANTEAFF
many	TRBD2	TRBJ2-5	TRBV5-1	TGCGCCAGCAGCTTGGCCGGGACTAGGGGAGAGACCCAGTACTTC	CASSLAGTRGETQYF
NA	NA	TRBJ2-7	TRBV2	TGTGCCAGCATGGTGTCCTCAGGGGTTGATTCCTACGAGCAGTACTTC	CASMVSSGVDSYEQYF
NA	NA	TRBJ1-1	TRBV7-9	TGTGCCAGCAGCTTACCCGGCATGAACACTGAAGCTTTCTTT	CASSLPGMNTEAFF
medium-sized	NA	TRBJ1-2	TRBV19	TGTGCCACCTCTAAACAGGAAATCTATGGCTACACCTTC	CATSKQEIYGYTF
many	NA	TRBJ1-1	TRBV6-1	TGTGCCAGCAGTGAATGGGTAGGGGACGTAAAGGAAGCTTTCTTT	CASSEWVGDVKEAFF
medium-sized	TRBD1	TRBJ2-7	TRBV6-1	TGTGCCAGCAGTGAACGAGGGACAGGGGCTTACGAGCAGTACTTC	CASSERGTGAYEQYF
many	TRBD2	TRBJ2-7	TRBV5-6	TGTGCCAGCAGCCCGGGGACTAGCGGGGTAACATCCTACGAGCAGTACTTC	CASSPGTSGVTSYEQYF
many	TRBD1	TRBJ2-3	TRBV24-1	TGTGCCACCAGTGATCCCGGGACAGGGGTCACAGATACGCAGTATTTT	CATSDPGTGVTDTQYF
few	NA	TRBJ1-2	TRBV6-1	TGTGCCAGCAGTCTTGGACGCACGGCAGGCTACACCTTC	CASSLGRTAGYTF
many	NA	TRBJ2-4	TRBV12-3/TRBV12-4	TGTGCCAGCAGTTTAGGCGTAAACATTCAGTACTTC	CASSLGVNIQYF
medium-sized	TRBD2	TRBJ2-3	TRBV6-4	TGTGCCAGCAGTGAAATAGCGGGAGGCACAGATACGCAGTATTTT	CASSEIAGGTDTQYF
many	NA	TRBJ2-1	TRBV29-1	TGCAGCGTTGAGGATCGGGGTCCCTTCCTCTACAATGAGCAGTTCTTC	CSVEDRGPFLYNEQFF
few	NA	TRBJ2-5	TRBV6-4	TGTGCCAGCAGTGAGGGCAGCCAAGAGGCCCGGTACTTC	CASSEGSQEARYF
many	TRBD1	TRBJ1-4	TRBV18	TGTGCCAGCTCACCGGCCGAGGACAGGGACAAACTGTTTTTT	CASSPAEDRDKLFF
many	TRBD2	TRBJ2-1	TRBV20-1	TGCAGTGCTTATCCGGGACTAGATTACAATGAGCAGTTCTTC	CSAYPGLDYNEQFF
many	NA	TRBJ2-7	TRBV4-1	TGCGCCAGCAGCCAAGCCCGGGGACATTCCTACGAGCAGTACTTC	CASSQARGHSYEQYF
NA	NA	TRBJ2-7	TRBV4-1	TGCGCCAACAGCCAAGGCCCAGGGGGGGCATACGAGCAGTACTTC	CANSQGPGGAYEQYF
few	TRBD2	TRBJ2-3	TRBV5-6	TGTGCCAGCAGCCCTACTAGCGGGGGATCAGATACGCAGTATTTT	CASSPTSGGSDTQYF
many	TRBD1	TRBJ1-4	TRBV6-4	TGTGCCAGCAGTGAAGACAGGGGTGAAAAACTGTTTTTT	CASSEDRGEKLFF
many	NA	TRBJ2-7	TRBV11-3	TGTGCCAGCAGCCGCCGGGACTCGAGCGACGAGCAGTACTTC	CASSRRDSSDEQYF
NA	NA	TRBJ2-7	TRBV28	TGTGCTACCGGGTCATTTAGCTACGAGCAGTACTTC	CATGSFSYEQYF
NA	TRBD2	TRBJ2-2	TRBV6-4	TGTGCCAGCAGTGACGACAGTGACAGCGGGGAGCTTTTTTTT	CASSDDSDSGELFF
many	TRBD2	TRBJ2-7	TRBV5-1	TGCGCCAGCAGCGTTAGCGGGGGGCGCGACGAGCAGTACTTC	CASSVSGGRDEQYF
few	TRBD2	TRBJ2-3	TRBV6-2/TRBV6-3	TGTTCCAGCAGTTACGGCGGGAGGGCCAGCACATATACGCAGTATTTT	CSSSYGGRASTYTQYF
NA	NA	TRBJ1-2	TRBV2	TGTGCCGGCAGTGGCAACAACTATGGCCACACCTTC	CAGSGNNYGHTF
many	NA	TRBJ1-2	TRBV7-8	TGTGCCAGCAGCTTCACTCAGATTCAAACCCCTAACTATGGCTACACCTTC	CASSFTQIQTPNYGYTF
many	NA	TRBJ1-3	TRBV7-9	TGTGCCAGCAGCCGGGACGTTTCTGGAAACACCATATATTTT	CASSRDVSGNTIYF
many	NA	TRBJ2-3	TRBV20-1	TGCAGTGCAGGGAGCGGGAGCACAGATACGCAGTATTTT	CSAGSGSTDTQYF
many	TRBD2	TRBJ2-5	TRBV12-3/TRBV12-4	TGTGCCAGCAGCCCCGGACTAGCGGGGGGGCTCGGGACCCAGTACTTC	CASSPGLAGGLGTQYF
few	NA	TRBJ1-2	TRBV12-3/TRBV12-4	TGTGCCAGCACGGGGCAGCAGGCTTCTGGCTACACCTTC	CASTGQQASGYTF
many	NA	TRBJ1-4	TRBV11-2	TGTGCCAGCAGGCGGGGGGCTAATGAAAAACTGTTTTTT	CASRRGANEKLFF
medium-sized	NA	TRBJ2-5	TRBV18	TGTGCCAGCTCACCTGGAACGGGCGACGAGACCCAGTACTTC	CASSPGTGDETQYF
NA	TRBD1	TRBJ1-1	TRBV30	TGTGCCTGGAGTGCGACGACAGGGCACACTGAAGCTTTCTTT	CAWSATTGHTEAFF
medium-sized	NA	TRBJ2-7	TRBV6-2/TRBV6-3	TGTGCCAGCACCCTCAGAGGGGCAACGGGTAAGGAGCAGTACTTC	CASTLRGATGKEQYF